This T cell receptor beta chain originates from a study of siplizumab effects on memory and regulatory T cells. The V gene lost 3 bases and the J gene lost 4 bases, with 13 bases spanning the gap. This CDR3 is built from 16 residues. Germline CDR1 LNHDA, CDR2 SQIVND (reference sequence). The repertoire was sequenced with immunoSEQ multiplex PCR; TCRdb's copy has only in-frame clones and lacks some. Seen here are around 68,000 clones, about 90% observed once, and the top ten hold 1.5% to 2%. Material: Tregs sorted from blood. The clonotype was recovered from a human donor in good health. This rearrangement joins TRBV19 to TRBJ2-6; perhaps TRBD1 as D (6 bases). The CDR3 reads CASSIPGAAGANVLTF. DNA for the CDR3: TGTGCCAGTAGTATCCCAGGGGCGGCCGGGGCCAACGTCCTGACTTTC. The variable domain in full, completed from reference TRBV19 and TRBJ2-6, reads DGGITQSPKYLFRKEGQNVTLSCEQNLNHDAMYWYRQDPGQGLRLIYYSQIVNDFQKGDIAEGYSVSREKKESFPLTVTSAQKNPTAFYLCASSIPGAAGANVLTFGAGSRLTVL.